This T cell receptor beta chain was captured by sequencing in a study of blood T cell repertoires in COVID-19. This clone appeared a single time. CDR1 is GTSNPN, CDR2 SVGIG, per germline (reference sequence). This CDR3 is built from 14 residues. The ends lost 3 bases at V and 8 bases at J; junction bases unmatched: 6. Data came from immunoSEQ multiplex PCR; TCRdb stores just in-frame clones and leaves some out. The repertoire holds about 210,000 clones, around 87% seen once, with roughly 6.2% in the top ten. V usage is TRBV30 and J usage is TRBJ1-4, with TRBD1 identical over 10 bases. Source material: peripheral blood. This TCR came from a man aged 55 to 70 who had recovered from COVID-19. The CDR3, as DNA: TGTGCCTGGAGGGACAGGGGGAAGGGGGAAAAACTGTTTTTT. Translated, it gives CAWRDRGKGEKLFF.